The 28 T cell receptor beta chains given below trace back to one sample, sequenced in a study of a mutant IDH1 vaccine in newly diagnosed glioma. Time point specified: baseline, week 1 (first vaccination visit). Treatment meaning: pre-vaccination baseline after standard-of-care therapy. TCRdb keeps only in-frame clones here, not all; method: immunoSEQ multiplex PCR. This sample has around 26,000 clones, with 90% to 95% found just once. This specimen consisted of PBMCs, obtained from a glioma patient treated with radiotherapy, temozolomide or both. The receptors come from a middle-aged man with glioma.

The rearrangement links TRBV28 to TRBJ1-4; unclear D gene. The V gene's germline CDR1 is MDHEN and CDR2 SYDVKM. The CDR3 runs 11 residues. With 6 bases removed from V and 7 bases from J, the gap between germline ends came to 6 bases. The CDR3 DNA reads as TGTGCCAGCAGCTGGGGTGAAAAACTGTTTTTT. This encodes CASSWGEKLFF.

This clone has a handful of counts. The chain couples TRBV27 to TRBJ1-1; D remains ambiguous. This CDR3 is built from 15 residues. The germline CDR1 and CDR2 sequences are MNHEY and SMNVEV (reference sequence). Trimming took 2 bases from V and 1 from J, leaving 11 bases between them. This chain's CDR3 is CASSLMGPGNTEAFF. CDR3 DNA: TGTGCCAGCAGTTTAATGGGCCCGGGGAACACTGAAGCTTTCTTT.

The rearrangement uses TRBV28 and TRBJ2-3; weak D call: TRBD2 (5 bases). Trimming removed 4 bases from V and 6 bases from J, with 11 bases in between. The CDR3 covers 13 residues. CDR1 MDHEN and CDR2 SYDVKM come from the germline V gene. The CDR3: CASSSLALDTQYF. For the CDR3, the DNA is TGTGCCAGCAGTTCATTAGCGCTGGATACGCAGTATTTT.

The chain recombines TRBV6-1 with TRBJ2-5, with 10 nucleotides matching TRBD2. CDR1 is MNHNS and CDR2 is SASEGT in the germline V gene. Losses at the gene ends were 1 base for V and 5 bases for J; bases not matched to a gene: 7. The CDR3 is 16 residues long. The CDR3 is CASSEVLAGEGETQYF. In DNA, the CDR3 is TGTGCCAGCAGTGAAGTCCTAGCGGGAGAAGGTGAGACCCAGTACTTC.

This chain connects TRBV5-5 to TRBJ2-7, with D perhaps TRBD1 (5 bases). Between the trimmed V and J ends, which lost 4 bases and 1 base, there was a span of 9 bases. The CDR3 covers 13 residues. Germline CDR1 SGHKS, CDR2 YYEKEE (reference sequence). The CDR3 is CASSKDSSYEQYF. DNA for the CDR3: TGTGCCAGCAGCAAAGACAGTTCCTACGAGCAGTACTTC.

This sequence joins TRBV6-5 and TRBJ1-4; D gene uncertain. V was pared by 2 bases and J by 3 bases, with 13 bases between. The CDR3 loop spans 16 amino acids. The germline V gene has CDR1 MNHEY and CDR2 SVGAGI. CDR3 amino acids: CASSYGVSSANEKLFF. CDR3 DNA: TGTGCCAGCAGTTACGGCGTCAGTTCGGCTAATGAAAAACTGTTTTTT.

The chain combines TRBV6-5 with TRBJ2-2, with 9 bases matching TRBD2. Germline loops: CDR1 MNHEY, CDR2 SVGAGI. This CDR3 is built from 15 residues. V shed 11 bases and J 7 bases; nucleotides not matched to a gene: 14. The CDR3 DNA reads TGTGCCGTAGGAGGGGCGGGAGGGCCGGACGGGGAGCTGTTTTTT. Protein product: CAVGGAGGPDGELFF.

The J gene is TRBJ2-7, the V gene TRBV28, with D maybe TRBD1 (5 bases). CDR3 length: 14 amino acids. Germline V lookup: CDR1 MDHEN, CDR2 SYDVKM. The V and J ends lost 2 bases and 3 bases respectively, with 11 bases between them. The CDR3 nucleotides are TGTGCCAGCAGTTTAAGGGGCAGGGTCTACGAGCAGTACTTC. The encoded protein is CASSLRGRVYEQYF.

V is TRBV7-9 and J is TRBJ1-2; D unresolved. This CDR3 region has 15 residues. V shed 3 bases and J shed 6 bases, with 17 bases lying between them. Germline CDR1 reads SEHNR; CDR2 reads FQNEAQ (reference sequence). This chain's CDR3 is CASSFGPFLRDGYTF. The CDR3 DNA is TGTGCCAGCAGCTTTGGTCCATTCCTCCGAGATGGCTACACCTTC.

The chain couples TRBV7-8 to TRBJ2-2; 9 positions agree with TRBD1. The CDR3 is 16 residues long. The germline V gene encodes CDR1 SGHVS and CDR2 FQNEAQ. With V trimmed by 7 bases and J by 4 bases, 10 bases remained unmatched. The chain's CDR3 is CASNLRDRAFTGELFF. The DNA of the CDR3 is TGTGCCAGCAACCTCCGGGACAGGGCTTTCACCGGGGAGCTGTTTTTT.

This chain's CDR3 is CASSRTHTDRDYRETQYF. CDR3 bases: TGCGCCAGCAGCCGAACTCATACAGACAGGGACTACCGGGAGACCCAGTACTTC. The chain couples TRBV5-1 to TRBJ2-5; D might be TRBD1 or TRBD2, each matching 7 bases. The CDR3 length is 18 residues. The V gene's germline CDR1 is SGHRS and CDR2 YFSETQ. The ends were cut back, 4 bases at V and 5 bases at J, with 27 bases in the middle.

CDR3 in DNA: TGTGCCAGCAGCTTAGTGGGCGGGTCTGGAAACACCATATATTTT. This translates into CASSLVGGSGNTIYF. This chain joins TRBV11-2 and TRBJ1-3; no clear D gene. The CDR3 is made up of 15 amino acids. Germline V gene lookup returns CDR1 SGHAT and CDR2 FQNNGV. Trimming removed 1 base at V and 1 base at J, with 8 bases between.

The chain employs TRBV5-1 and TRBJ1-1; TRBD1 matches 10 bases. In germline, CDR1 is SGHRS, CDR2 YFSETQ. The CDR3 sequence is 15 residues long. After removal of 0 bases from V and 4 bases from J, the junction contained 3 bases not matched to a gene. The CDR3 reads CASSLDRTGGTEAFF. DNA for the CDR3: TGCGCCAGCAGCTTGGATAGGACAGGGGGCACTGAAGCTTTCTTT.

The V gene is TRBV9, the J gene TRBJ1-2; D uncertain. There are 15 residues in the CDR3. Germline CDR1 and CDR2: SGDLS and YYNGEE. V lost 4 bases, J lost 0 bases, and 13 bases lay in between. CDR3 loop: CASSTRDTANYGYTF. CDR3 bases: TGTGCCAGCAGCACTCGGGATACTGCTAACTATGGCTACACCTTC.

The chain uses TRBV7-9 and TRBJ1-1, with D uncertain. CDR1 is SEHNR, CDR2 FQNEAQ, per germline (reference sequence). V was trimmed by 4 bases and J by 7 bases, leaving 10 bases between them. The CDR3 extends over 12 amino acids. CDR3: CASSSGLYEAFF. CDR3 nucleotides: TGTGCCAGCAGCTCCGGGCTGTATGAAGCTTTCTTT.

This clone occurred once. The chain recombines TRBV2 with TRBJ1-1, with D possibly TRBD1 on 5 matching bases. The CDR3 sequence is 13 residues long. Germline V gene lookup returns CDR1 SNHLY and CDR2 FYNNEI. The ends were cut back, 5 bases at V and 1 base at J, with 8 bases in the middle. CDR3 amino acids: CASSIQENTEAFF. The CDR3 region has the DNA TGTGCCAGCAGTATACAGGAGAACACTGAAGCTTTCTTT. The entire variable domain, with the rest obtained from reference TRBV2 and TRBJ1-1, is as follows: EPEVTQTPSHQVTQMGQEVILRCVPISNHLYFYWYRQILGQKVEFLVSFYNNEISEKSEIFDDQFSVERPDGSNFTLKIRSTKLEDSAMYFCASSIQENTEAFFGQGTRLTVV.

The genes are TRBV5-5 and TRBJ2-1; 10 positions match TRBD2. The CDR3 is 15 residues long. Unmatched junction bases numbered 3, after V lost 4 bases and J lost 2 bases. Germline V lookup: CDR1 SGHKS, CDR2 YYEKEE (reference sequence). This CDR3 is CASSLGLAAYNEQFF. In nucleotides, the CDR3 is TGTGCCAGCAGCCTCGGACTAGCGGCCTACAATGAGCAGTTCTTC.

The rearrangement uses TRBV5-1 and TRBJ2-2; D possibly corresponds to TRBD1 (6 bases). Germline CDR1 SGHRS, CDR2 YFSETQ. This CDR3 has 15 amino acids. V was clipped by 2 bases and J by 2 bases, with 10 bases between them. This chain's CDR3 is CASSFADRNTGELFF. CDR3 DNA sequence: TGCGCCAGCAGCTTCGCGGACAGAAACACCGGGGAGCTGTTTTTT.

The chain couples TRBV2 to TRBJ1-5; 8 nucleotides align to TRBD1. The V and J ends lost 6 bases and 4 bases, in that order; junction bases with no gene match: 2. This CDR3 region has 13 residues. Germline loops: CDR1 SNHLY, CDR2 FYNNEI. The CDR3 protein is CASRGQVNQPQHF. CDR3 nucleotide sequence: TGTGCCAGCAGGGGACAGGTAAATCAGCCCCAGCATTTT.

The CDR3 region is CAGKHVRGGNTIYF. For the CDR3, the DNA is TGTGCCGGAAAACATGTCCGTGGCGGAAACACCATATATTTT. The chain is built from TRBV30 and TRBJ1-3; no clear D gene. The CDR3 covers 14 residues. Germline CDR1 GTSNPN, CDR2 SVGIG (reference sequence). Trimming left V 8 bases short and J 4 bases short, with 18 bases between.

The gene calls are TRBV7-3 and TRBJ2-3; the D is unclear. Per germline, CDR1 SGHTA and CDR2 FQGTGA. V dropped 5 bases and J dropped 4 bases, with 10 bases sitting between them. This CDR3 contains 13 residues. This chain's CDR3 is CASSMGLADTQYF. The CDR3, as DNA: TGTGCCAGCAGCATGGGATTAGCAGATACGCAGTATTTT.

This clone showed up just once. The J gene is TRBJ1-1, the V gene TRBV5-6; D is unresolved. V was pared by 5 bases and J by 1 base, with 12 bases between. CDR1 SGHDT and CDR2 YYEEEE come from the germline V gene. The CDR3 extends over 14 amino acids. The DNA for the CDR3 is TGTGCCAGCAGTCCGGCCCCCCAGAACACTGAAGCTTTCTTT. It codes for CASSPAPQNTEAFF.

The chain is built from TRBV19 and TRBJ1-2; 9 nucleotides agree with TRBD1. V trimming: 5 bases; J trimming: 6 bases; junction bases outside the gene matches: 7. This CDR3 is built from 14 residues. Germline V gene lookup returns CDR1 LNHDA and CDR2 SQIVND (reference sequence). CDR3 coding DNA: TGTGCCAGTAGTCTCCGGGACAGGGCTAATGGCTACACCTTC. It translates to CASSLRDRANGYTF.

The V gene is TRBV10-3, the J gene TRBJ2-5; TRBD2 matches 7 bases. V dropped 6 bases and J dropped 5; count of bases not matched to a gene: 6. The CDR3 sequence is 13 residues long. The germline CDR1 and CDR2 sequences are ENHRY and SYGVKD. The DNA of the CDR3 is TGTGCCATCAGAATTGACGGGAGGGAGACCCAGTACTTC. Its protein product is CAIRIDGRETQYF.

V and J are TRBV4-3 and TRBJ1-2; TRBD1 matches 7 bases. From germline, CDR1 is LGHNA and CDR2 YSLEER. Trimming at V came to 3 bases and at J to 4 bases, leaving 11 bases not matched to a gene. The CDR3 covers 16 residues. CDR3 amino acids: CASSQGDRGVGYGYTF. CDR3 coding DNA: TGCGCCAGCAGCCAGGGGGACAGAGGAGTGGGCTATGGCTACACCTTC.

The chain employs TRBV7-9 and TRBJ2-1; D possibly corresponds to TRBD1 (5 bases). Germline CDR1 SEHNR, CDR2 FQNEAQ (reference sequence). The CDR3 runs to 16 residues. Trimming left V 2 bases short and J 5 bases short, with 16 bases between. The CDR3 here is CASSLYIGDPHNEQFF. CDR3 DNA: TGTGCCAGCAGCTTATATATAGGGGATCCCCACAATGAGCAGTTCTTC.

J is TRBJ1-1 and V is TRBV7-2, with TRBD1 as a possible D gene (5 bases). This CDR3 spans 15 amino acids. Deletions cut 6 bases from V and 1 base from J, with 15 bases between. Germline V lookup: CDR1 SGHTA, CDR2 FQGNSA. In nucleotides, the CDR3 is TGTGCCAGCAGGCCGAAGACTGGGGGGAACACTGAAGCTTTCTTT. Translated: CASRPKTGGNTEAFF.

This clone showed up just once. The chain uses TRBV23-1 and TRBJ2-2; D gene ambiguous. TRBV23-1 is given ORF status, its function remaining uncertain. This CDR3 spans 14 amino acids. V lost 2 bases and J 7 bases, leaving 11 bases between the germline ends. The DNA of the CDR3 is TGCGCCAGCAGTCAAGGCCTAGTCCTCGGGGAGCTGTTTTTT. It specifies CASSQGLVLGELFF.